The clone carrying this T cell receptor beta chain was picked up a small number of times. Its target is unknown. The data were obtained in a study of identical twins. Findings and caveats of the study: Modelling approaches yielded underestimates of out-of-frame TCR alpha sharing between monozygotic twins.

The authors used template switching to add a universal primer site and gave cDNA unique molecular identifiers. TCRdb reprocessed the 5' RACE reads with MiXCR, giving one entry per CDR3 protein. This table has around 490,000 distinct CDR3 sequences, roughly an eighth appearing once. The sample was also reused in another study, on yellow fever vaccine responses in identical twins. That work adds: A vaccine T cell response that seemed partly convergent and partly personalized was reported in twins.

The sequenced sample was CD4+ T cells sorted from blood. This sequence originates from a woman between 18 and 30 years old in good health.

CDR3 sequence (DNA): TGTGCCATCCTGGAGACAGGGACAACTGGGGCCAACGTCCTGACTTTC. This sequence encodes CAILETGTTGANVLTF. V gene TRBV10-3 combines with J gene TRBJ2-6, with 7 bases lining up with TRBD1. The V segment lost 8 bases and the J segment 2 bases; nucleotides outside the gene matches: 9. The germline gives CDR1 ENHRY, CDR2 SYGVKD. CDR3 length: 16 residues.